Listed below are T cell receptor beta chains from one sample, sequenced in a study of blood T cell repertoires in COVID-19. Profiled with immunoSEQ multiplex PCR; TCRdb holds only in-frame clones, not every one. Among about 160,000 clones, around 90% were seen once, and the ten largest hold 4% to 5%. Sequencing was carried out using peripheral blood. These receptors all come from a woman aged 55-69 years with active or convalescent COVID-19. Each CDR3 is given without its conserved first and last residue.

V gene: TRBV24-1
J gene: TRBJ1-3
CDR3 protein: ATSDFRQRYSGNTIY

V gene: TRBV6-1
J gene: TRBJ2-1
CDR3 protein: ASSEVTGNEQF

V gene: TRBV6-5
J gene: TRBJ2-7
CDR3 protein: ASSYSLTGGAYEQY

V gene: TRBV10-3
J gene: TRBJ1-1
CDR3 protein: ATTDRPNTEAF

V gene: TRBV9
J gene: TRBJ2-5
CDR3 protein: ASSVGGGGLQETQY

V gene: TRBV6-4
J gene: TRBJ2-1
CDR3 protein: ASSEGQGFYNEQF

V gene: TRBV2
J gene: TRBJ2-4
CDR3 protein: ASSEPLAGGKNIQY

V gene: TRBV6-6
J gene: TRBJ1-1
CDR3 protein: ASSYQGAYTEAF

V gene: TRBV5-4
J gene: TRBJ1-1
CDR3 protein: ASSPDGVRPNTEAF

V gene: TRBV2
J gene: TRBJ2-3
CDR3 protein: ASSESRPSTDTQY

V gene: TRBV30
J gene: TRBJ1-1
CDR3 protein: AWIPMGRVTEAF

V gene: TRBV19
J gene: TRBJ2-7
CDR3 protein: ASSQPDREGYDEQY

V gene: TRBV3-1/TRBV3-2
J gene: TRBJ1-1
CDR3 protein: ASSPTEYTEAF